A single sample is the source of the 23 T cell receptor beta chains below, sequenced in a study of identical twins (dated by TCRdb to 2016 to 2017). Library preparation employed 5' RACE. Sequencer: Illumina HiSeq 2000. Starting from the raw public reads, TCRdb applied fastp trimming at Q25, assembled clones with MiXCR and retained in-frame beta chains. Each entry is one CDR3 protein sequence, shown with its most common DNA and genes. The sample has 350,000 to 450,000 distinct CDR3 sequences on record, 18% of them singletons. 12% of the sample is in the top ten clones. The sequencing sample was made of naive T cells sorted from blood. The cell subset or site label, as the study defines it: cells isolated with a human naive T-cell isolation kit. The receptors here all came from a man aged 50-60 years in good health.

This clonotype has just a few counts. This rearrangement joins TRBV12-3 or TRBV12-4 to TRBJ2-2; the D is unclear. The CDR3 is 15 residues long. V was clipped by 2 bases and J by 4 bases, with 11 bases between them. CDR3 region: CASSLRSASTGELFF. The CDR3 DNA sequence: TGTGCCAGCAGTTTAAGGTCGGCGAGCACCGGGGAGCTGTTTTTT.

This clonotype came up many times. V gene TRBV10-3 combines with J gene TRBJ2-1, with D unresolved. The V end was cut by 8 bases, the J end by 4 bases, with 9 bases between. The CDR3 is 12 residues long. The V gene's germline CDR1 is ENHRY and CDR2 SYGVKD. CDR3: CAIRGRYNEQFF. CDR3 bases: TGTGCCATCCGTGGACGGTACAATGAGCAGTTCTTC.

Only a few counts were recorded for this clonotype. The gene calls are TRBV6-2 or TRBV6-3 and TRBJ2-7; D is undetermined. CDR1 and CDR2 (germline): MNHEY, SVGEGT. The CDR3 extends over 13 amino acids. Trimming pared 5 bases from V and 2 bases from J, leaving 10 bases between. The CDR3 reads CASSKDVTYEQYF. In DNA, the CDR3 is TGTGCCAGCAGTAAAGACGTAACCTACGAGCAGTACTTC.

Many counts were recorded for this clonotype. The rearrangement joins TRBV7-2 to TRBJ2-3; TRBD1 aligns across 7 bases. V lost 2 bases, J lost 7 bases, and 6 bases stayed unmatched. The CDR3 runs 14 residues. Germline assignment: CDR1 SGHTA and CDR2 FQGNSA. The CDR3 DNA reads as TGTGCCAGCAGCTTAACAGGGGTAACGCATACGCAGTATTTT. It encodes CASSLTGVTHTQYF.

CDR3 region: CASSLNQGSTQYF. CDR3 in DNA: TGTGCCAGCAGCTTAAACCAGGGTTCGACCCAGTACTTC. J is TRBJ2-5 and V is TRBV7-3; TRBD1 might be the D (5 bases). Germline values: CDR1 SGHTA, CDR2 FQGTGA. Trimming took 1 base from V and 7 from J, leaving 10 bases between them. CDR3 length: 13 residues.

The chain is built from TRBV5-5 and TRBJ2-5, with unresolved D. V was trimmed by 6 bases and J by 3 bases, leaving 6 bases between them. The CDR3 has 11 amino acids. The germline CDR1 and CDR2 sequences are SGHKS and YYEKEE (reference sequence). The CDR3 sequence is CASTQKETQYF. CDR3 DNA: TGTGCCAGCACCCAGAAAGAGACCCAGTACTTC.

The chain carries TRBV4-3 and TRBJ2-2, with TRBD1 matching 7 bases. The CDR3 sequence is 15 residues long. The V and J ends lost 2 bases and 4 bases, in that order; junction bases with no gene match: 4. Per the germline V gene, CDR1 is LGHNA and CDR2 is YSLEER. DNA for the CDR3: TGCGCCAGCAGCCAAACGACAGGGATCACCGGGGAGCTGTTTTTT. As protein: CASSQTTGITGELFF.

The genes are TRBV5-1 and TRBJ2-4, with 9 nucleotides matching TRBD1. This CDR3 contains 13 residues. Germline V CDR1 and CDR2: SGHRS, YFSETQ. J gave up 8 bases and V 4 bases, and 4 bases lay outside the gene matches. The CDR3 here is CASSQRTGDIQYF. In DNA, the CDR3 is TGCGCCAGCAGCCAAAGGACAGGGGACATTCAGTACTTC. Full variable domain (missing parts from reference TRBV5-1 and TRBJ2-4): KAGVTQTPRYLIKTRGQQVTLSCSPISGHRSVSWYQQTPGQGLQFLFEYFSETQRNKGNFPGRFSGRQFSNSRSEMNVSTLELGDSALYLCASSQRTGDIQYFGAGTRLSVL.

This clonotype was picked up a small number of times. The chain employs TRBV5-6 and TRBJ1-2, with 7 bases matching TRBD1. J was trimmed by 3 bases and V by 3 bases; bases with no gene match: 5. The CDR3 has 14 amino acids. CDR1 and CDR2 (germline): SGHDT, YYEEEE. DNA for the CDR3: TGTGCCAGCAGCTCCGGGACAGCCTACTATGGCTACACCTTC. Translating gives CASSSGTAYYGYTF.

This clonotype occurred a few times. This sequence joins TRBV7-2 and TRBJ2-5; TRBD1 aligns across 7 bases. After removal of 1 base from V and 0 bases from J, the junction contained 5 bases not matched to a gene. This CDR3 has 16 residues. From germline, CDR1 is SGHTA and CDR2 FQGNSA. The CDR3 sequence is CASSLGIRGYQETQYF. DNA for the CDR3: TGTGCCAGCAGCTTAGGTATCAGGGGGTACCAAGAGACCCAGTACTTC.

CDR3 coding DNA: TGTGCCAGCAGCTTAGCCCGGACAGGGTTTCGAGGCTACACCTTC. It translates to CASSLARTGFRGYTF. V usage is TRBV7-8 and J usage is TRBJ1-2; TRBD1 matches 8 bases. CDR1 and CDR2 (germline): SGHVS, FQNEAQ. The CDR3 spans 15 residues. V shed 0 bases and J 8 bases; nucleotides not matched to a gene: 8.

The chain is built from TRBV6-4 and TRBJ2-1; D may be TRBD2 (7 bases). V shed 0 bases and J shed 9 bases, with 15 bases lying between them. Germline V CDR1 and CDR2: MRHNA, SNTAGT. The CDR3 runs 15 residues. The CDR3 protein is CASSDSAGAGFEQFF. CDR3 coding DNA: TGTGCCAGCAGTGACTCCGCGGGGGCCGGGTTTGAGCAGTTCTTC.

Ten or more counts support this clonotype. The J gene is TRBJ2-7, the V gene TRBV7-2; either TRBD1 or TRBD2 may fit D (5 bases each). The J call may be mistaken, given a closer DNA end match to TRBJ2-4. CDR1 is SGHTA, CDR2 FQGNSA, per germline. This CDR3 is 14 amino acids long. CDR3 sequence reads: CASSSGPPGLIQYF. The CDR3 nucleotides are TGTGCCAGCAGCTCCGGCCCCCCGGGGCTCATTCAGTACTTC.

The rearrangement joins TRBV6-5 to TRBJ2-1; no definite D call. The CDR3 has 16 amino acids. Trimming left V 2 bases short and J 0 bases short, with 11 bases between. Germline CDR1 MNHEY, CDR2 SVGAGI. For the CDR3, the DNA is TGTGCCAGCAGTTACACGGCGGTGAGCTCCTACAATGAGCAGTTCTTC. Translating it yields CASSYTAVSSYNEQFF.

This chain joins TRBV6-2 or TRBV6-3 and TRBJ2-5; tentatively, D is TRBD2 (6 bases). Germline assignment: CDR1 MNHEY and CDR2 SVGEGT. The CDR3 consists of 15 residues. The ends were cut back, 11 bases at V and 5 bases at J, with 24 bases in the middle. CDR3 nucleotides: TGTGCCCTACAAAGATCTAACCGGGCGGGGGAGACCCAGTACTTC. Translating it yields CALQRSNRAGETQYF.

The chain links TRBV20-1 to TRBJ1-5; TRBD1 matches 7 bases. Germline V gene data show CDR1 as DFQATT and CDR2 as SNEGSKA (reference sequence). The CDR3 runs to 14 residues. The trim removed 3 bases at V and 1 base at J, leaving 3 bases unmatched. CDR3 region: CSASSRGSNQPQHF. CDR3 sequence (DNA): TGCAGTGCTAGCTCCAGGGGGAGCAATCAGCCCCAGCATTTT.

This clonotype has at least ten counts. V is TRBV28 and J is TRBJ2-7, with D possibly TRBD1 on 6 matching bases. Per germline, CDR1 MDHEN and CDR2 SYDVKM. The CDR3 sequence is 15 residues long. Trimming shortened V by 5 bases and J by 0 bases, and 14 bases separated the two germline ends. Here the CDR3 DNA reads TGTGCCAGCAGTCCCCCAAGGGGGAGCTCCTACGAGCAGTACTTC. Translating gives CASSPPRGSSYEQYF.

This clonotype has at least ten counts. The V call is TRBV12-3 or TRBV12-4, the J call TRBJ1-1, with D hard to call. Trimming removed 4 bases from V and 3 bases from J, with 12 bases in between. This CDR3 contains 14 residues. In DNA form, the CDR3 reads TGTGCCAGCAGTTCAACCATTCGGGACACTGAAGCTTTCTTT. Amino acids: CASSSTIRDTEAFF.

In this sample, this clonotype turned up many times. The chain uses TRBV27 and TRBJ2-7, with 7 bases identical to TRBD2. CDR1 MNHEY and CDR2 SMNVEV come from the germline V gene (reference sequence). Trimming took 3 bases from V and 2 from J; bases not matched to a gene: 4. The length of the CDR3 is 14 residues. The CDR3 region has the DNA TGTGCCAGCAGTTTCGCCAGCGGGGCCTACGAGCAGTACTTC. Protein sequence: CASSFASGAYEQYF.

There are many counts of this clonotype. This sequence joins TRBV5-1 and TRBJ2-2; D unresolved. CDR3 size: 14 residues. Trimming pared 3 bases from V and 3 bases from J, leaving 9 bases between. Germline V lookup: CDR1 SGHRS, CDR2 YFSETQ. The CDR3 region is CASSSGPHTGELFF. The CDR3 DNA is TGCGCCAGCAGCTCCGGGCCTCACACCGGGGAGCTGTTTTTT.

This clonotype appeared once. This chain uses TRBV20-1 with TRBJ1-1; the D is unclear. V lost 3 bases and J lost 10, with 15 bases in between. The germline V gene has CDR1 DFQATT and CDR2 SNEGSKA (reference sequence). This CDR3 is 12 amino acids long. The CDR3 DNA sequence: TGCAGTGCTAGTCGTTACGAGGGTGTAGCTTTCTTT. It yields the protein CSASRYEGVAFF.

This clonotype showed up just a few times. The genes are TRBV20-1 and TRBJ1-1; weak D call: TRBD1 (6 bases). CDR3 length equals 13 residues. V dropped 4 bases and J dropped 4 bases, with 13 bases sitting between them. Germline loops: CDR1 DFQATT, CDR2 SNEGSKA (reference sequence). The CDR3 reads CSAKARGGTEAFF. CDR3 DNA sequence: TGCAGTGCTAAGGCGAGGGGGGGCACTGAAGCTTTCTTT.

This clonotype was seen only a few times. The V and J genes are TRBV29-1 and TRBJ2-1; D gene uncertain. There are 14 residues in the CDR3. V was clipped by 4 bases and J by 0 bases, with 10 bases between them. Germline V gene lookup returns CDR1 SQVTM and CDR2 ANQGSEA. The CDR3 bases are TGCAGCGTTGTTAGGAAGTCCTCCTACAATGAGCAGTTCTTC. Amino acids: CSVVRKSSYNEQFF.